This T cell receptor (beta chain) comes out of a study of cytomegalovirus exposure and HLA in healthy donors. Study in general: HLA-typed donors contributed 65 million to 85 million unique TCRs, which were held in an early data release.

Primers for the PCR totalled 60 Vbeta and 13 Jbeta. Assay used: immunoSEQ multiplex PCR; TCRdb lists only in-frame clones, some missing. With fewer than 85,000 clones in the sample, the ten largest clones hold around 15%. Germline loops: CDR1 MDHEN, CDR2 SYDVKM. Germline trimming cut 5 bases from V and 4 bases from J; bases unmatched to any gene: 11. The CDR3 length is 16 residues. Input material: PBMCs. This chain joins TRBV28 and TRBJ1-5, with TRBD1 matching 7 bases. This sequence originates from a middle-aged man in good health and CMV-seropositive. The CDR3 protein is CASSTDRTGGNQPQHF. The CDR3 coding sequence is TGTGCCAGCAGTACGGACAGGACTGGAGGGAATCAGCCCCAGCATTTT.